Following are 9 T cell receptor beta chains from one sample sequenced in a study of blood T cell repertoires in COVID-19. Assay used: immunoSEQ multiplex PCR; TCRdb lists only in-frame clones, some missing. The data show 350,000 to 450,000 clones, with 75% to 90% seen just once and approximately 1.2% held by the top ten. Sequencing was carried out using PBMCs or T cells enriched from blood (not recorded which). The receptors were sampled from a man aged 25-45 years who had recovered from COVID-19.

In this sample, this clone turned up a few times. The chain uses TRBV5-1 and TRBJ2-5, with 11 positions matching TRBD2. In germline, CDR1 is SGHRS, CDR2 YFSETQ. The junction had 2 bases not matched to a gene; V was cut back by 0 bases and J by 4 bases. The CDR3 is 15 residues long. This chain's CDR3 is CASSLATSGTETQYF. CDR3 nucleotide sequence: TGCGCCAGCAGCTTGGCGACTAGCGGGACAGAGACCCAGTACTTC.

The rearrangement links TRBV3-1 (or the pseudogene TRBV3-2) to TRBJ1-1; D is unclear. Germline V lookup: CDR1 LGHDT, CDR2 YNNKEL (reference sequence). This CDR3 spans 12 amino acids. V was cut by 3 bases and J by 5 bases, with 7 bases left in between. The CDR3: CASSQRGTEAFF. In DNA, the CDR3 is TGTGCCAGCAGCCAGCGGGGTACTGAAGCTTTCTTT.

The rearrangement joins TRBV28 to TRBJ1-4; perhaps TRBD1 as D (6 bases). The CDR3 runs to 12 residues. CDR1 is MDHEN, CDR2 SYDVKM, per germline. Trimming pared 5 bases from V and 7 bases from J, leaving 8 bases between. The CDR3 coding sequence is TGTGCCAGCAGTAGGACAGCTGAAAAACTGTTTTTT. Protein product: CASSRTAEKLFF.

This chain joins TRBV7-9 and TRBJ1-4, with no clear D. The CDR3 consists of 13 residues. Germline V gene sequence: CDR1 SEHNR, CDR2 FQNEAQ (reference sequence). The V gene lost 6 bases and the J gene lost 5 bases, with 10 bases spanning the gap. DNA for the CDR3: TGTGCCAGCAGTGCGGTTGGGAATGAAAAACTGTTTTTT. Its translation is CASSAVGNEKLFF.

The chain recombines TRBV6-5 with TRBJ1-2; D not certain. V dropped 7 bases and J dropped 7 bases, with 16 bases sitting between them. The CDR3 is 13 residues long. The germline CDR1 and CDR2 sequences are MNHEY and SVGAGI. CDR3 in DNA: TGTGCCAGCACCCCCGAGGGCAACCGTGGCTACACCTTC. It encodes CASTPEGNRGYTF.

The rearrangement uses TRBV7-8 and TRBJ2-3; D is unresolved. Trimming left V 1 base short and J 2 bases short, with 13 bases between. Looked up from germline, CDR1 is SGHVS and CDR2 is FQNEAQ. The CDR3 is made up of 16 amino acids. CDR3 sequence: CASSLVLGSPTDTQYF. CDR3 DNA: TGTGCCAGCAGCTTAGTTCTTGGCTCCCCCACAGATACGCAGTATTTT.

This clone was detected only a few times. V usage is TRBV4-2 and J usage is TRBJ2-2; 11 bases map to TRBD2. CDR3 length: 16 residues. Germline values: CDR1 LGHNA, CDR2 YNFKEQ. The J segment lost 4 bases and the V segment lost 4 bases, leaving 5 bases of the junction unmatched. CDR3: CASSRGLAGATGELFF. The CDR3 nucleotides read TGTGCCAGCAGCCGAGGACTAGCGGGTGCCACCGGGGAGCTGTTTTTT.

The CDR3 DNA sequence: TGCGCCAGCAGCCAAGATAGGGCTAGCGGGGAGCAGTTCTTC. This encodes CASSQDRASGEQFF. The V call is TRBV4-1, the J call TRBJ2-1; 8 bases line up with TRBD2. The length of the CDR3 is 14 residues. Per germline, CDR1 MGHRA and CDR2 YSYEKL. Trimming removed 0 bases from V and 10 bases from J; junction bases left unmatched: 5.

The V gene is TRBV11-3, the J gene TRBJ2-1, with D maybe TRBD2 (6 bases). Germline V lookup: CDR1 SGHNT, CDR2 YENEEA. Trimming removed 3 bases from V and 6 bases from J, with 9 bases in between. The CDR3 totals 13 residues. This CDR3 reads CASSFQGLNEQFF. The CDR3 DNA reads as TGTGCCAGCAGCTTCCAGGGACTCAATGAGCAGTTCTTC.